These 10 T cell receptor beta chains were all obtained from the same sample, sequenced in a study of blood T cell repertoires in COVID-19. Assay: immunoSEQ multiplex PCR; the TCRdb copy retains only in-frame clones and omits some. The sample includes 390,000 or so clones, 86% seen only once; the top ten take around 1.4%. Sequencing was carried out using peripheral blood. The receptors shown here come from a woman under 40 with active or convalescent COVID-19.

V usage is TRBV7-9 and J usage is TRBJ2-2; 9 nucleotides agree with TRBD2. The CDR3 spans 16 residues. Germline V gene sequence: CDR1 SEHNR, CDR2 FQNEAQ (reference sequence). V shed 5 bases and J 7 bases; nucleotides not matched to a gene: 11. This CDR3 is CASSPVVAGVDGELFF. The DNA of the CDR3 is TGTGCCAGCAGCCCCGTGGTAGCGGGAGTTGACGGGGAGCTGTTTTTT.

This chain connects TRBV2 to TRBJ1-4, with D possibly matching TRBD1 (5 bases). CDR3 length: 16 amino acids. The ends were cut back, 1 base at V and 8 bases at J, with 17 bases in the middle. Germline V CDR1 and CDR2: SNHLY, FYNNEI. The CDR3 region has the DNA TGTGCCAGCAGTGAAGATCTGGGGGGTTGGTGGGAAAAACTGTTTTTT. Its translation is CASSEDLGGWWEKLFF.

This chain links TRBV6-5 with TRBJ2-7; maybe TRBD2 (6 bases). This CDR3 is built from 14 residues. Trimming pared 6 bases from V and 2 bases from J, leaving 14 bases between. In germline, CDR1 is MNHEY, CDR2 SVGAGI. CDR3 in amino acids: CASRPLGLTYEQYF. In nucleotides, the CDR3 is TGTGCCAGCAGACCCCTGGGACTCACCTACGAGCAGTACTTC.

The CDR3 reads CSVDPGQPTGAEAFF. The CDR3 coding sequence is TGCAGCGTTGACCCCGGACAGCCCACCGGTGCTGAAGCTTTCTTT. The chain carries TRBV29-1 and TRBJ1-1; tentatively, D is TRBD1 (6 bases). The V end was cut by 3 bases, the J end by 6 bases, with 20 bases between. The CDR3 consists of 15 residues. Germline V lookup: CDR1 SQVTM, CDR2 ANQGSEA.

This chain joins TRBV6-2 or TRBV6-3 and TRBJ2-3; D is possibly TRBD2 (6 bases). Deletions cut 3 bases from V and 2 bases from J, with 12 bases between. The CDR3 is 15 residues long. Germline loops: CDR1 MNHEY, CDR2 SVGEGT. The CDR3 nucleotides are TGTGCCAGCAGTTATCCAGCGGGTACCACAGATACGCAGTATTTT. It codes for CASSYPAGTTDTQYF.

V usage is TRBV5-1 and J usage is TRBJ1-2, with 7 bases identical to TRBD1. Germline assignment: CDR1 SGHRS and CDR2 YFSETQ. Trimming cost V 4 bases and J 7 bases; bases outside gene matches: 7. The CDR3 is made up of 13 amino acids. The CDR3 bases are TGCGCCAGCAGCCTCGACAGGGCGAGTGGCTACACCTTC. This sequence encodes CASSLDRASGYTF.

This clone was counted a single time. CDR3 amino acids: CASSEGAGNTIYF. CDR3 nucleotide sequence: TGCGCCAGCAGCGAAGGGGCCGGAAACACCATATATTTT. V usage is TRBV5-1 and J usage is TRBJ1-3; TRBD1 is a possible D gene (5 bases). Germline CDR1 is SGHRS and CDR2 is YFSETQ. This CDR3 has 13 amino acids. Trimming took 4 bases from V and 4 from J, leaving 9 bases between them.

The V call is TRBV6-1, the J call TRBJ1-4; D gene uncertain. Trimming took 6 bases from V and 5 from J, leaving 7 bases between them. CDR3 length: 12 residues. In germline, CDR1 is MNHNS, CDR2 SASEGT. CDR3 in amino acids: CASRAGNEKLFF. CDR3 nucleotide sequence: TGTGCCAGCAGAGCCGGGAATGAAAAACTGTTTTTT.

This chain uses TRBV5-4 with TRBJ2-7; 10 bases map to TRBD2. Germline CDR1 is SGHNT and CDR2 is YYREEE (reference sequence). The trim removed 0 bases at V and 3 bases at J, leaving 9 bases unmatched. This CDR3 has 17 amino acids. Written as DNA, the CDR3 is TGTGCCAGCAGCTTGGCCGGGCTAGCGGGGGTAATCTACGAGCAGTACTTC. Protein sequence: CASSLAGLAGVIYEQYF. Full variable domain (missing parts from reference TRBV5-4 and TRBJ2-7): ETGVTQSPTHLIKTRGQQVTLRCSSQSGHNTVSWYQQALGQGPQFIFQYYREEENGRGNFPPRFSGLQFPNYSSELNVNALELDDSALYLCASSLAGLAGVIYEQYFGPGTRLTVT.

The chain employs TRBV18 and TRBJ1-1, with D uncertain. Trimming removed 3 bases from V and 6 bases from J, with 17 bases in between. The CDR3 runs to 15 residues. The germline V gene has CDR1 KGHSH and CDR2 LQKENI. The CDR3 DNA reads TGTGCCAGCTCACCGGACTCATATGCCGGCCCTGAAGCTTTCTTT. It yields the protein CASSPDSYAGPEAFF.